This T cell receptor beta chain comes out of a study of immune evolution from preneoplasia to lung adenocarcinoma. About the study: HLA loss of heterozygosity: under 7.5% AIS, about 15% MIA, around 35% ADC, none AAH.

Data came from immunoSEQ multiplex PCR; TCRdb stores just in-frame clones and leaves some out. The sample has about 10,000 clones; 75% to 85% are singletons. CDR3 length: 13 residues. Germline-derived CDR1 and CDR2 are SGHNT and YENEEA. J was trimmed by 3 bases and V by 5 bases; bases with no gene match: 3. Broader study findings: From normal lung to invasive adenocarcinoma, top clone frequencies appeared to decrease.

Patient tissue came from resections in Japan or China, 2014–2017. Premalignant or tumor cells were enriched by macro-dissection after pathologic assessment. With respect to this clone: Antigen: not known.

Source material: FFPE minimally invasive lung adenocarcinoma tissue. This TCR was recovered from a person between 70 and 80 years old with lung adenocarcinoma. The chain recombines TRBV11-3 with TRBJ1-1; 7 nucleotides match TRBD1. In DNA, the CDR3 is TGTGCCAGCAGCGCCCAGGGGGACACTGAAGCTTTCTTT. It is translated as CASSAQGDTEAFF.